The source of this T cell receptor beta chain is a study of response to subunit inactivated influenza vaccine. The study, taken as a whole, reports: Few additional T cells are recruited per seasonal influenza vaccination, authors suggested.

TCRdb processed the RT-PCR reads anew with MiXCR; each CDR3 protein has one entry. The data show about 500,000 distinct CDR3 sequences, with about 15% seen just once and 3% to 3.5% held by the top ten. CDR3 length: 14 amino acids. Germline CDR1 and CDR2: LGHNA and YSLEER. Trimming stripped 0 bases from V and 5 bases from J, with 8 bases between. For this clonotype: Its target is unknown.

The material was CD4+ T cells sorted from PBMCs, obtained 23 to 25 months after vaccination. The chain joins TRBV4-3 to TRBJ1-5, with D uncertain. This TCR was recovered from a man aged 50-75 years who received an inactivated influenza vaccine. The CDR3, as DNA: TGCGCCAGCAGCCAAGAGGGATGGGATCAGCCCCAGCATTTT. Protein sequence: CASSQEGWDQPQHF.